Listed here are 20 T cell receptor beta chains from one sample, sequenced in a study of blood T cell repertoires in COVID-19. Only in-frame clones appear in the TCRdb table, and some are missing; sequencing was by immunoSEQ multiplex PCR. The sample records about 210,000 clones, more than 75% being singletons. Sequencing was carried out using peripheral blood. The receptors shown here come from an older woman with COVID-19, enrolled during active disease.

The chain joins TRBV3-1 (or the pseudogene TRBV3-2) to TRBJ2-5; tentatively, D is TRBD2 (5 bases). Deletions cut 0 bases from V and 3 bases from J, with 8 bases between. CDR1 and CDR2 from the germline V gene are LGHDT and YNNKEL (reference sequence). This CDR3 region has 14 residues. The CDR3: CASSQDDYKETQYF. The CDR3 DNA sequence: TGTGCCAGCAGCCAAGACGACTACAAAGAGACCCAGTACTTC.

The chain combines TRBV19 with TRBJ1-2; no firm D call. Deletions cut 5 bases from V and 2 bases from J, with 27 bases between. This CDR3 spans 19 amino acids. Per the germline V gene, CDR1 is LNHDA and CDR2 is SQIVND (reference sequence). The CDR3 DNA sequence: TGTGCCAGTAGTCCGAGGGTAGGCGAATCAATTCTTACGAACTATGGCTACACCTTC. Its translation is CASSPRVGESILTNYGYTF.

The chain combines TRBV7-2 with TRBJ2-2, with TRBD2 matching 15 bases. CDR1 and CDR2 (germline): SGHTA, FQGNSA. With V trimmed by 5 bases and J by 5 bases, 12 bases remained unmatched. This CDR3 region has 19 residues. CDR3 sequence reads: CASSLSSGTSGRRTGELFF. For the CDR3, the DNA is TGTGCCAGCAGCCTGAGCTCCGGGACTAGCGGGAGGAGGACCGGGGAGCTGTTTTTT.

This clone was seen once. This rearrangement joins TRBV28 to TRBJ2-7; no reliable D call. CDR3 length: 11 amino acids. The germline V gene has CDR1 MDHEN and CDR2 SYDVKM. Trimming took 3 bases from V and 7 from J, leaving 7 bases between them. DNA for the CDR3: TGTGCCAGCAGTTTCATGAGGGAGCAGTACTTC. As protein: CASSFMREQYF. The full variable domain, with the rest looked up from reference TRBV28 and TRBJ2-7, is DVKVTQSSRYLVKRTGEKVFLECVQDMDHENMFWYRQDPGLGLRLIYFSYDVKMKEKGDIPEGYSVSREKKERFSLILESASTNQTSMYLCASSFMREQYFGPGTRLTVT.

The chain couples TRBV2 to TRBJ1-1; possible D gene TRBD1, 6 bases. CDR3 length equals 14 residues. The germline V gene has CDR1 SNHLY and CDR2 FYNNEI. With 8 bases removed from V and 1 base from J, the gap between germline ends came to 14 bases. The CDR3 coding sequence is TGTGCCAGCTTGGGAACAGGGAGGAACACTGAAGCTTTCTTT. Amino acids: CASLGTGRNTEAFF.

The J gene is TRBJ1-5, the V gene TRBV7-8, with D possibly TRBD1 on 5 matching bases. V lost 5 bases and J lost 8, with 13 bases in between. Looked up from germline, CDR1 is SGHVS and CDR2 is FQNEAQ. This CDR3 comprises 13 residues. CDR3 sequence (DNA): TGTGCCAGCAGCACCCAGGGCCAGGAGCCCCAGCATTTT. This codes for CASSTQGQEPQHF.

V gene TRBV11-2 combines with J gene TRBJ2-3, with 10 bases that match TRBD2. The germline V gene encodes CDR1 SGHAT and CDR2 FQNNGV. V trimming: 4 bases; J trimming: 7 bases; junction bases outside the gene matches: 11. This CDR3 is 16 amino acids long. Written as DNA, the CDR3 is TGTGCCAGCAGCTCTACCCTAGCGGGAGTTACAAATACGCAGTATTTT. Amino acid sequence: CASSSTLAGVTNTQYF. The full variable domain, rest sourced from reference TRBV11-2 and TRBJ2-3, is EAGVAQSPRYKIIEKRQSVAFWCNPISGHATLYWYQQILGQGPKLLIQFQNNGVVDDSQLPKDRFSAERLKGVDSTLKIQPAKLEDSAVYLCASSSTLAGVTNTQYFGPGTRLTVL.

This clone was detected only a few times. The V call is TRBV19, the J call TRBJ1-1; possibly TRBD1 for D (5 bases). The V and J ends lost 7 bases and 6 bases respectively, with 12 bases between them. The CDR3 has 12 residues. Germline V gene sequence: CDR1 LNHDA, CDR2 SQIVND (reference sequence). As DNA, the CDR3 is TGTGCCAGTACCATGTGGGGGGCTGAAGCTTTCTTT. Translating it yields CASTMWGAEAFF.

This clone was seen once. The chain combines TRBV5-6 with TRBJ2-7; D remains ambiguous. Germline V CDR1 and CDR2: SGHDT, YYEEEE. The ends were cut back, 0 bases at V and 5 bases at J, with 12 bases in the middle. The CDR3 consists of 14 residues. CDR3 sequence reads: CASSLGSYSNEQYF. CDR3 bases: TGTGCCAGCAGCTTGGGCTCTTACAGTAACGAGCAGTACTTC.

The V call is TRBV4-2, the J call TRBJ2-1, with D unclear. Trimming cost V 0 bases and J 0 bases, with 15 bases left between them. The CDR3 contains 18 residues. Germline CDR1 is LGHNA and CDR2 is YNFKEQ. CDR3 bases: TGTGCCAGCAGCCAAGAAGTGAGACTCCAGAGCTCCTACAATGAGCAGTTCTTC. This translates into CASSQEVRLQSSYNEQFF.

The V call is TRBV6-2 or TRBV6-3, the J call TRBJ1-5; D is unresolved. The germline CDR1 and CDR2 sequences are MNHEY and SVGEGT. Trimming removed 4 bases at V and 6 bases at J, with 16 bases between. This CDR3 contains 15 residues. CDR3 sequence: CASSSIGRWRQPQHF. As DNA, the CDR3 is TGTGCCAGCAGTTCAATCGGGAGATGGCGTCAGCCCCAGCATTTT.

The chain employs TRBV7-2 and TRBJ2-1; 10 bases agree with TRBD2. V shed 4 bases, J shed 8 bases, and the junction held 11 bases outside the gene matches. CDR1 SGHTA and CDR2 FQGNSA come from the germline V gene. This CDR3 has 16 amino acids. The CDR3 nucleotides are TGTGCCAGCAGCTCTCCCGGACTAGCGGCGGTTGATGAGCAGTTCTTC. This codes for CASSSPGLAAVDEQFF.

CDR3 sequence: CASSVGQTYYGYTF. CDR3 nucleotides: TGTGCCAGCAGCGTCGGTCAGACTTACTATGGCTACACCTTC. This rearrangement joins TRBV11-1 to TRBJ1-2; no firm D call. Germline V CDR1 and CDR2: SGHAT, FQDESV (reference sequence). V was clipped by 5 bases and J by 3 bases, with 13 bases between them. The CDR3 extends over 14 amino acids. The whole variable domain, filled in from reference TRBV11-1 and TRBJ1-2, reads EAEVAQSPRYKITEKSQAVAFWCDPISGHATLYWYRQILGQGPELLVQFQDESVVDDSQLPKDRFSAERLKGVDSTLKIQPAELGDSAMYLCASSVGQTYYGYTFGSGTRLTVV.

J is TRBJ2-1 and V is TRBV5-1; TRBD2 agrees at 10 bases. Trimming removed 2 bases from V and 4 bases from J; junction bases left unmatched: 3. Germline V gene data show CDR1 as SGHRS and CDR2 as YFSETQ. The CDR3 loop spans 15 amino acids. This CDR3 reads CASSFTSGDYNEQFF. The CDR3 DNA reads TGCGCCAGCAGCTTTACTAGCGGGGATTACAATGAGCAGTTCTTC.

The CDR3 reads CASGLATGTMNSNQPQHF. The CDR3 DNA sequence: TGTGCTAGTGGTTTGGCTACCGGGACAATGAATAGCAATCAGCCCCAGCATTTT. This chain uses TRBV12-5 with TRBJ1-5; D is possibly TRBD1 (6 bases). The V end was cut by 1 base, the J end by 0 bases, with 16 bases between. CDR3 size: 18 residues. Germline loops: CDR1 LGHNT, CDR2 FRNRAP. The variable domain in full, with the rest retrieved from reference TRBV12-5 and TRBJ1-5, is DARVTQTPRHKVTEMGQEVTMRCQPILGHNTVFWYRQTMMQGLELLAYFRNRAPLDDSGMPKDRFSAEMPDATLATLKIQPSEPRDSAVYFCASGLATGTMNSNQPQHFGDGTRLSIL.

The CDR3 DNA sequence: TGTGCCAGCAGTACCCCAGGAGGGACAGGGGACTCCTACAATGAGCAGTTCTTC. Amino acids: CASSTPGGTGDSYNEQFF. The rearrangement joins TRBV6-2 or TRBV6-3 to TRBJ2-1; 10 bases align to TRBD1. The germline CDR1 and CDR2 sequences are MNHEY and SVGEGT. The ends lost 5 bases at V and 0 bases at J; junction bases unmatched: 10. CDR3 length equals 18 residues.

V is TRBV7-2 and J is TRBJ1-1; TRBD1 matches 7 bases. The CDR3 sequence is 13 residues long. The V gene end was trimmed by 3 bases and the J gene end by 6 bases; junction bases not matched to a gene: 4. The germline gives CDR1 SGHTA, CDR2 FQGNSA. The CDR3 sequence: CASSFRGAAEAFF. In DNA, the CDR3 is TGTGCCAGCAGCTTCAGGGGGGCCGCTGAAGCTTTCTTT.

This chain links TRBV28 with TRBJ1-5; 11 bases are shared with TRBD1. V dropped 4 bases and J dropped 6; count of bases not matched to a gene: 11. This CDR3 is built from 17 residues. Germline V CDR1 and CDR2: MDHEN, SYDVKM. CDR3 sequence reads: CASSSGTGGWGSQPQHF. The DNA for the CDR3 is TGTGCCAGCAGTTCTGGGACAGGGGGATGGGGAAGTCAGCCCCAGCATTTT.

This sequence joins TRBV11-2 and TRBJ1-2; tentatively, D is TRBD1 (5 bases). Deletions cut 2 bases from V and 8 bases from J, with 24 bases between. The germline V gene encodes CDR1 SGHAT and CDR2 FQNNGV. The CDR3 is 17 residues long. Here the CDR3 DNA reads TGTGCCAGCAGCTTATACACTACGACAGCTCCTATAAGCGGCTACACCTTC. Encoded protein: CASSLYTTTAPISGYTF.

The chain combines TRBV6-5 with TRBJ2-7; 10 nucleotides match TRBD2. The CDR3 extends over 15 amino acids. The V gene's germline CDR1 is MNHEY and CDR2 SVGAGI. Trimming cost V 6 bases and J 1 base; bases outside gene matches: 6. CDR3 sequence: CASRLLAGASYEQYF. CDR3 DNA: TGTGCCAGCAGACTTCTAGCGGGAGCATCCTACGAGCAGTACTTC.